This note documents a single T cell receptor (beta chain) sequence. Antigen specificity is unknown. These data belong to a study of shared clonotypes between healthy human individuals. Study observations and caveats: Having only a few donors restricted how much genetic and exposure-history diversity was captured.

Only CD45RO-negative cells positively selected for CCR7 counted as naive CD8 cells, so terminally differentiated effector memory CD45RA+ cells were excluded. The V end lost 5 bases, the J end lost 3 bases, and 8 bases lay between the germline ends. There are 12 residues in the CDR3. CDR1 and CDR2 from the germline V gene are MNHEY and SVGAGI. Some clones are missing from TCRdb's copy, which holds only in-frame ones; the method was immunoSEQ multiplex PCR. The sample yields millions of clones, over 85% seen once. Specimen: naive CD8+ T cells sorted from blood. V is TRBV6-5 and J is TRBJ2-7; no firm D call. The source is a man aged 18 to 29 in good health. The CDR3 reads CASSRPDYEQYF. The CDR3 DNA follows: TGTGCCAGCAGTCGACCAGACTACGAGCAGTACTTC.